Listed here are 28 T cell receptor beta chains from one sample, sequenced in a study of Graves' ophthalmopathy and Graves' hyperthyroidism. From RNA, the CDR3 regions of TCR beta chains were amplified and sequenced. The authors performed first-round RT-PCR with HTBI primers and then a second-round multiplex PCR. MiXCR, run by TCRdb on the multiplex PCR reads, gives a single entry per CDR3 protein. The profile shows hundreds of thousands of distinct CDR3 sequences, around a fifth of them singletons. Sequenced: peripheral blood. The receptors were gathered from a woman between 18 and 29 years old with stable Graves' hyperthyroidism.

This clonotype occurred many times. The J gene is TRBJ2-4, the V gene TRBV2; D may correspond to TRBD1 or TRBD2 (5 bases each). V was trimmed by 0 bases and J by 8 bases, leaving 8 bases between them. Germline V lookup: CDR1 SNHLY, CDR2 FYNNEI. This CDR3 spans 13 amino acids. The CDR3 region has the DNA TGTGCCAGCAGTGAAGCGGGGGATGACATTCAGTACTTC. Encoded protein: CASSEAGDDIQYF.

This clonotype was detected many times. The V and J genes are TRBV28 and TRBJ1-1; the match to TRBD1 covers 8 bases. This CDR3 has 16 residues. The germline gives CDR1 MDHEN, CDR2 SYDVKM. V dropped 5 bases and J dropped 3; count of bases not matched to a gene: 11. DNA for the CDR3: TGTGCCAGCAGTGTCGCAGGGGGCGAGGTTGACACTGAAGCTTTCTTT. Translation gives CASSVAGGEVDTEAFF.

This clonotype was counted many times. The chain couples TRBV19 to TRBJ1-5; a possible D gene is TRBD1 (6 bases). V shed 3 bases and J shed 3 bases, with 12 bases lying between them. The germline V gene encodes CDR1 LNHDA and CDR2 SQIVND (reference sequence). The CDR3 consists of 15 residues. CDR3 sequence reads: CASSIGQSLNQPQHF. The CDR3 nucleotides read TGTGCCAGTAGTATTGGACAGTCCCTCAATCAGCCCCAGCATTTT.

Many counts were recorded for this clonotype. The chain links TRBV6-1 to TRBJ2-5; D is possibly TRBD2 (6 bases). CDR1 and CDR2 (germline): MNHNS, SASEGT. V dropped 3 bases and J dropped 10 bases, with 12 bases sitting between them. The CDR3 consists of 12 residues. CDR3 amino acids: CASSDGWEDQYF. The CDR3 bases are TGTGCCAGCAGTGACGGATGGGAGGACCAGTACTTC.

The chain couples TRBV6-1 to TRBJ2-7, with D perhaps TRBD2 (5 bases). Germline-derived CDR1 and CDR2 are MNHNS and SASEGT. Trimming removed 5 bases at V and 0 bases at J, with 11 bases between. The CDR3 is 14 amino acids. CDR3 protein: CASSRTPLSYEQYF. CDR3 DNA sequence: TGTGCCAGCAGTCGGACTCCCCTCTCCTACGAGCAGTACTTC.

This clonotype was detected ten times or more. The rearrangement uses TRBV19 and TRBJ1-5; D possibly corresponds to TRBD1 (6 bases). The V gene's germline CDR1 is LNHDA and CDR2 SQIVND (reference sequence). Trimming shortened V by 4 bases and J by 3 bases, and 10 bases separated the two germline ends. The length of the CDR3 is 14 residues. CDR3 protein: CASSTGQYNQPQHF. CDR3 DNA sequence: TGTGCCAGTAGTACAGGACAGTACAATCAGCCCCAGCATTTT.

V usage is TRBV2 and J usage is TRBJ2-7; weak D call: TRBD2 (5 bases). The CDR3 is 15 amino acids. The V and J ends lost 2 bases and 3 bases respectively, with 14 bases between them. CDR1 SNHLY and CDR2 FYNNEI come from the germline V gene. CDR3 DNA sequence: TGTGCCAGCAGTGAATACCCCGGGGAGAGCTACGAGCAGTACTTC. This translates into CASSEYPGESYEQYF.

This clonotype was seen ten or more times. The chain recombines TRBV4-1 with TRBJ2-5, with D possibly being TRBD2 (7 bases). This CDR3 is 16 amino acids long. Germline values: CDR1 MGHRA, CDR2 YSYEKL. The V end lost 8 bases, the J end lost 2 bases, and 21 bases lay between the germline ends. As DNA, the CDR3 is TGCGCCAGCCGTCCCTGGGGGGGCGGGGCACAAGAGACCCAGTACTTC. This sequence encodes CASRPWGGGAQETQYF.

This clonotype has ten or more counts. The V gene is TRBV13, the J gene TRBJ2-7; tentative D call: TRBD2 (5 bases). This CDR3 has 13 residues. CDR1 PRHDT and CDR2 FYEKMQ come from the germline V gene (reference sequence). The V end lost 4 bases, the J end lost 3 bases, and 10 bases lay between the germline ends. The CDR3 coding sequence is TGTGCCAGCAGCTCCCGAGGGAACTACGAGCAGTACTTC. It specifies CASSSRGNYEQYF. The entire variable domain, with the rest obtained from reference TRBV13 and TRBJ2-7, is as follows: AAGVIQSPRHLIKEKRETATLKCYPIPRHDTVYWYQQGPGQDPQFLISFYEKMQSDKGSIPDRFSAQQFSDYHSELNMSSLELGDSALYFCASSSRGNYEQYFGPGTRLTVT.

Worth noting for this clonotype: This clone may be a read error of a much larger clone one base away. This sequence joins TRBV12-3 or TRBV12-4 and TRBJ1-1; unclear D gene. Trimming stripped 3 bases from V and 6 bases from J, with 11 bases between. This CDR3 contains 13 residues. CDR3 amino acids: CASSFNKDAEAFF. The CDR3 nucleotides are TGTGCCAGCAGTTTTAACAAAGACGCTGAAGCTTTCTTT.

This clonotype was seen repeatedly, ten times or more. This may come from a read error, since a much larger clone is one base off. This chain connects TRBV7-6 to TRBJ2-5; either TRBD1 or TRBD2 may fit D (6 bases each). The CDR3 has 16 residues. Germline values: CDR1 SGHVS, CDR2 FNYEAQ. CDR3 amino acids: CASSLWRQEGQETKYF. In DNA, the CDR3 is TGTGCCAGCAGCTTATGGAGACAGGAGGGCCAAGAGACCAAGTACTTC.

This clonotype was seen ten or more times. This sequence joins TRBV19 and TRBJ1-3; D unresolved. Trimming removed 3 bases at V and 0 bases at J, with 12 bases between. CDR3 size: 16 residues. CDR1 LNHDA and CDR2 SQIVND come from the germline V gene (reference sequence). CDR3 in amino acids: CASSILSGSSGNTIYF. In nucleotides, the CDR3 is TGTGCCAGTAGTATTCTCTCGGGGTCCTCTGGAAACACCATATATTTT.

This clonotype was counted ten times or more. The V and J genes are TRBV7-6 and TRBJ1-1; 7 bases match TRBD1. Losses at the gene ends were 1 base for V and 4 bases for J; bases not matched to a gene: 3. This CDR3 spans 14 amino acids. Germline lookup yields CDR1 SGHVS and CDR2 FNYEAQ. CDR3 amino acids: CASSLGHRGTEAFF. The DNA for the CDR3 is TGTGCCAGCAGCTTAGGGCACAGGGGCACTGAAGCTTTCTTT.

At least ten counts were recorded for this clonotype. The chain is built from TRBV6-2 or TRBV6-3 and TRBJ2-2; D is possibly TRBD2 (5 bases). CDR1 and CDR2 from the germline V gene are MNHEY and SVGEGT. This CDR3 spans 13 amino acids. Trimming took 6 bases from V and 1 from J, leaving 6 bases between them. Here the CDR3 reads CASRRENTGELFF. CDR3 nucleotides: TGTGCCAGCAGACGGGAGAACACCGGGGAGCTGTTTTTT.

The table lists this clonotype with a few counts. V usage is TRBV6-5 and J usage is TRBJ2-7; unclear D gene. The CDR3 consists of 14 residues. Trimming left V 4 bases short and J 2 bases short, with 12 bases between. In germline, CDR1 is MNHEY, CDR2 SVGAGI. The CDR3 DNA reads as TGTGCCAGCAGTTTATCCTTACTTGCCTACGAGCAGTACTTC. It codes for CASSLSLLAYEQYF.

The table lists this clonotype with many counts. This sequence joins TRBV7-9 and TRBJ2-5, with TRBD2 matching over 8 bases. V was clipped by 5 bases and J by 5 bases; unmatched bases: 7. The germline gives CDR1 SEHNR, CDR2 FQNEAQ (reference sequence). This CDR3 is 14 amino acids long. CDR3 in DNA: TGTGCCAGCAGCGACCCGGGACTAGTCGAGACCCAGTACTTC. This sequence encodes CASSDPGLVETQYF.

This clonotype was found many times. The V call is TRBV18, the J call TRBJ2-7; 9 bases map to TRBD2. Trimming removed 1 base from V and 4 bases from J; junction bases left unmatched: 8. The CDR3 covers 16 residues. Germline V gives CDR1 KGHSH, CDR2 LQKENI. DNA for the CDR3: TGTGCCAGCTCACCACGGGGAGCTAGCGGGACATACGAGCAGTACTTC. Residues: CASSPRGASGTYEQYF. The full variable domain, in which reference TRBV18 and TRBJ2-7 provide the parts outside the CDR3, is NAGVMQNPRHLVRRRGQEARLRCSPMKGHSHVYWYRQLPEEGLKFMVYLQKENIIDESGMPKERFSAEFPKEGPSILRIQQVVRGDSAAYFCASSPRGASGTYEQYFGPGTRLTVT.

The V call is TRBV18, the J call TRBJ2-7, with D perhaps matching TRBD2 (5 bases). V lost 1 base, J lost 6 bases, and 10 bases lay in between. The CDR3 consists of 13 residues. In germline, CDR1 is KGHSH, CDR2 LQKENI. DNA of the CDR3: TGTGCCAGCTCACCACTGACGGGGTCCGAGCAGTACTTC. This gives the protein CASSPLTGSEQYF.

A note on this clonotype: This may come from a read error, since a much larger clone is one base off. The chain employs TRBV6-1 and TRBJ2-5, with 7 bases that match TRBD2. Germline V gene lookup returns CDR1 MNHNS and CDR2 SASEGT. The length of the CDR3 is 13 residues. Trimming cost V 3 bases and J 3 bases; bases outside gene matches: 1. CDR3 region: CASSDLAEETQYF. CDR3 bases: TGTGCCAGCAGTGACCTAGCGGAAGAGACCCAGTACTTC.

The table lists this clonotype with many counts. This sequence joins TRBV29-1 and TRBJ1-1; 10 nucleotides line up with TRBD1. J gave up 4 bases and V 8 bases, and 7 bases lay outside the gene matches. This CDR3 spans 13 amino acids. The V gene's germline CDR1 is SQVTM and CDR2 ANQGSEA. The CDR3 bases are TGCAGCTCAGTACGGACAGGGGGCACTGAAGCTTTCTTT. Translating gives CSSVRTGGTEAFF.

In its sample, this clonotype was seen many times. J is TRBJ1-1 and V is TRBV28; D call uncertain. Germline values: CDR1 MDHEN, CDR2 SYDVKM. The CDR3 contains 15 residues. Trimming shortened V by 3 bases and J by 1 base, and 12 bases separated the two germline ends. The CDR3 loop is CASSLLRSRNTEAFF. The CDR3 DNA reads TGTGCCAGCAGTTTGCTACGGAGTCGGAACACTGAAGCTTTCTTT.

This clonotype was detected ten times or more. The rearrangement joins TRBV6-5 to TRBJ1-1; 7 nucleotides align to TRBD1. The CDR3 spans 15 residues. Unmatched junction bases numbered 11, after V lost 6 bases and J lost 4 bases. The V gene's germline CDR1 is MNHEY and CDR2 SVGAGI. The CDR3 loop reads CASRTGSYVATEAFF. The CDR3 bases are TGTGCCAGCAGGACAGGGTCGTATGTGGCCACTGAAGCTTTCTTT.

At least ten counts were recorded for this clonotype. This chain links TRBV3-1 with TRBJ2-5; 14 positions match TRBD2. Germline trimming cut 0 bases from V and 6 bases from J; bases unmatched to any gene: 12. CDR1 and CDR2 (germline): LGHDT, YNNKEL (reference sequence). The CDR3 loop spans 19 amino acids. CDR3 coding DNA: TGTGCCAGCAGCCAAGAGGGGACTAGCGGGAGACGGACGCCGAAGACCCAGTACTTC. Translating it yields CASSQEGTSGRRTPKTQYF.

This clonotype was counted at least ten times. This chain links TRBV6-5 with TRBJ2-7; TRBD2 aligns across 10 bases. The germline gives CDR1 MNHEY, CDR2 SVGAGI. V lost 0 bases, J lost 3 bases, and 2 bases stayed unmatched. The CDR3 extends over 15 amino acids. CDR3 region: CASSYSPSGSYEQYF. The CDR3 DNA sequence: TGTGCCAGCAGTTACTCCCCTAGCGGGAGCTACGAGCAGTACTTC.

This clonotype appeared many times. The gene calls are TRBV11-1 and TRBJ2-7; 10 bases fit TRBD1. From germline, CDR1 is SGHAT and CDR2 FQDESV (reference sequence). The CDR3 length is 15 residues. V lost 5 bases to trimming and J lost 3 bases; unmatched junction nucleotides: 7. In DNA form, the CDR3 reads TGTGCCAGCAGCCGAGGGACAGGGGCGAGCTACGAGCAGTACTTC. It yields the protein CASSRGTGASYEQYF.

The table lists this clonotype with many counts. V usage is TRBV20-1 and J usage is TRBJ2-7, with a weak D call TRBD2 (6 bases). The CDR3 spans 12 residues. Germline V gene lookup returns CDR1 DFQATT and CDR2 SNEGSKA (reference sequence). Trimming left V 4 bases short and J 5 bases short, with 12 bases between. Written as DNA, the CDR3 is TGCAGTGCTATCGTGGAGGGCCACGAGCAGTACTTC. It specifies CSAIVEGHEQYF.

This clonotype was recorded many times. The CDR3, as DNA: TGTGCCAGTAGTCCGTCGACAGGGAAGAATCAGCCCCAGCATTTT. Its translation is CASSPSTGKNQPQHF. J is TRBJ1-5 and V is TRBV19; 7 bases fit TRBD1. Germline CDR1 LNHDA, CDR2 SQIVND (reference sequence). The ends lost 5 bases at V and 4 bases at J; junction bases unmatched: 8. This CDR3 has 15 residues. The full variable domain, its missing parts supplied by reference TRBV19 and TRBJ1-5, is DGGITQSPKYLFRKEGQNVTLSCEQNLNHDAMYWYRQDPGQGLRLIYYSQIVNDFQKGDIAEGYSVSREKKESFPLTVTSAQKNPTAFYLCASSPSTGKNQPQHFGDGTRLSIL.

This clonotype was seen a handful of times. V is TRBV2 and J is TRBJ2-7; weak D call: TRBD1 (6 bases). The CDR3 consists of 15 residues. The V end lost 1 base, the J end lost 0 bases, and 10 bases lay between the germline ends. Looked up from germline, CDR1 is SNHLY and CDR2 is FYNNEI. The DNA of the CDR3 is TGTGCCAGCAGTGAAGGGACAGCCCTCTCCTACGAGCAGTACTTC. This gives the protein CASSEGTALSYEQYF.